This T cell receptor (beta chain) was observed in a study of blood T cell repertoires in COVID-19. Participant age was roughly 18 to 100 years, and participants resided in about two dozen US areas. Participants' own reports of clinical history determined their cohort assignment. Those designated as exposed participants met a COVID-19 case within 2 weeks before study entry. Original analysis: Estimates of nucleated cell counts were drawn from the amplification of reference gene primers. TCRdb keeps only in-frame clones here, not all; method: immunoSEQ multiplex PCR. V, J and clone size were drawn from that table, and D and trimming were deduced from the DNA. The sample lists 350,000 or so clones, roughly 90% seen once, with 1% in the top ten. The junction had 7 bases not matched to a gene; V was cut back by 5 bases and J by 2 bases. Germline CDR1 and CDR2: SEHNR and FQNEAQ (reference sequence). The CDR3 length is 15 residues.

The V and J genes are TRBV7-9 and TRBJ2-3, with TRBD1 matching over 7 bases. The clonotype comes from a woman younger than 45 who had been exposed to COVID-19. Sequenced material: PBMCs or T cells enriched from blood (not recorded which). CDR3 DNA sequence: TGTGCCAGCAGCCCACCGGGACAGATCACAGATACGCAGTATTTT. Its translation: CASSPPGQITDTQYF.